This TCR beta chain is drawn from a study of T cells in Graves' hyperthyroidism and ophthalmopathy. Not enrolled were patients with uncontrolled infection, other autoimmune disease, pregnancy or lactation. The source of the PBMCs was less than 12 ml of fresh peripheral blood. Amplified regions were TCR beta CDR3 sequences from RNA transcripts. First-round RT-PCR with HTBI primers amplified the TCR CDR3 region. One entry per CDR3 protein results from TCRdb running MiXCR on the multiplex PCR reads. The table has nearly 750,000 distinct CDR3 sequences, just over 35% seen once. Study observations and caveats: Researchers report that a 13 V-J model separated ophthalmopathy from stable hyperthyroidism.

V was pared by 8 bases and J by 1 base, with 11 bases between. Germline CDR1 and CDR2: SNHLY and FYNNEI. This CDR3 comprises 13 residues. This clonotype was observed at least ten times. Antigen: not known. The sample taken for sequencing was blood. V usage is TRBV2 and J usage is TRBJ1-1; D perhaps matches TRBD1 (6 bases). The clonotype was recovered from a woman in her thirties or forties with Graves' hyperthyroidism. The CDR3 DNA reads TGTGCCAGCCGGACAGAGCAGAACACTGAAGCTTTCTTT. It encodes CASRTEQNTEAFF. The full variable domain, its missing parts supplied by reference TRBV2 and TRBJ1-1, is EPEVTQTPSHQVTQMGQEVILRCVPISNHLYFYWYRQILGQKVEFLVSFYNNEISEKSEIFDDQFSVERPDGSNFTLKIRSTKLEDSAMYFCASRTEQNTEAFFGQGTRLTVV.